These T cell receptor beta chains were read from a single sample in a study of blood T cell repertoires in COVID-19. Sequencing was performed with immunoSEQ multiplex PCR; in TCRdb, only in-frame clones are kept and a portion is missing. This table has approximately 150,000 clones, approximately 87% appearing once. Sequenced material: peripheral blood. The receptors were gathered from a man aged 50-59 years who had recovered from COVID-19. CDR3s include the opening cysteine and the closing phenylalanine or tryptophan. D genes are given only for firm matches. Where a row states a size, it is once, few, many or the class of an expanded clone; other rows omit it.

TRBV2	NA	NA	TRBJ1-1	CASSEQGSGTEAFF	TGTGCCAGCAGTGAACAGGGTTCGGGTACTGAAGCTTTCTTT
TRBV5-1	NA	NA	TRBJ1-1	CASSTTADTEAFF	TGCGCCAGCAGCACAACAGCGGACACTGAAGCTTTCTTT
TRBV4-1	NA	NA	TRBJ2-1	CASSRRANRLYNEQFF	TGCGCCAGCAGCCGCCGCGCGAACAGGCTCTACAATGAGCAGTTCTTC
TRBV5-1	NA	TRBD2	TRBJ2-1	CASSLDSGGRNEQFF	TGCGCCAGCAGCTTGGATAGCGGGGGGAGAAATGAGCAGTTCTTC
TRBV5-1	NA	NA	TRBJ2-5	CASSLGAAGTQYF	TGCGCCAGCAGCTTGGGCGCGGCTGGGACCCAGTACTTC
TRBV9	NA	NA	TRBJ1-3	CASSQKSGNTIYF	TGTGCCAGCAGCCAGAAATCTGGAAACACCATATATTTT
TRBV6-6	NA	NA	TRBJ1-5	CASSSGSLNNQPQHF	TGTGCCAGCAGCTCAGGGTCCCTGAATAATCAGCCCCAGCATTTT
TRBV19	NA	TRBD2	TRBJ2-1	CASSSLAGGRLNEQFF	TGTGCCAGTAGTTCCTTAGCGGGGGGGCGCTTGAATGAGCAGTTCTTC
TRBV2	NA	TRBD1	TRBJ2-2	CASSRYGTGSTGELFF	TGTGCCAGCAGCCGGTACGGGACAGGGTCCACCGGGGAGCTGTTTTTT
TRBV11-3	NA	TRBD1	TRBJ2-7	CASSLDQSGGPYF	TGTGCCAGCAGCTTAGATCAGTCAGGGGGACCGTACTTC
TRBV18	NA	TRBD1	TRBJ2-1	CASSPRGQGAFHNEQFF	TGTGCCAGCTCACCTCGAGGACAGGGGGCTTTCCACAATGAGCAGTTCTTC
TRBV18	NA	TRBD1	TRBJ1-2	CASSQQGYYGYTF	TGTGCCAGCTCACAACAGGGGTACTATGGCTACACCTTC
TRBV3-1/TRBV3-2	NA	NA	TRBJ2-2	CASSQGEYRAGTGELFF	TGTGCCAGCAGCCAAGGGGAGTACAGGGCCGGCACCGGGGAGCTGTTTTTT
TRBV4-2	NA	TRBD2	TRBJ2-1	CASSQTLAGDYNEQFF	TGTGCCAGCAGCCAAACACTAGCGGGGGATTACAATGAGCAGTTCTTC
TRBV6-5	once	TRBD1	TRBJ1-2	CASRVTGGTYGYTF	TGTGCCAGCAGAGTTACAGGGGGCACCTATGGCTACACCTTC
TRBV9	NA	TRBD1	TRBJ1-6	CASSATGDRTPLHF	TGTGCCAGCAGCGCGACAGGGGATAGGACACCCCTCCACTTT
TRBV4-1	NA	TRBD2	TRBJ2-1	CASSRGLAGGNEQFF	TGCGCCAGCAGCCGAGGACTAGCGGGGGGCAATGAGCAGTTCTTC
TRBV5-4	NA	TRBD1	TRBJ1-2	CASSPVDRGSYGYTF	TGTGCCAGCAGCCCGGTTGACAGGGGCAGCTATGGCTACACCTTC
TRBV5-1	NA	NA	TRBJ2-5	CASSSRYEETQYF	TGCGCCAGCAGCTCCCGCTACGAAGAGACCCAGTACTTC
TRBV5-1	NA	NA	TRBJ2-1	CASSLAGLDNEQFF	TGCGCCAGCAGCTTGGCGGGACTTGACAATGAGCAGTTCTTC
TRBV5-1	NA	TRBD1	TRBJ2-4	CASSLDRGKNIQYF	TGCGCCAGCAGCTTGGACAGGGGCAAAAACATTCAGTACTTC
TRBV7-2	NA	NA	TRBJ1-6	CASSSGLTGVGSPLHF	TGTGCCAGCAGCTCGGGCCTAACGGGAGTTGGTTCACCCCTCCACTTT
TRBV30	NA	TRBD1	TRBJ1-2	CAWSGTGGDYGYTF	TGTGCCTGGAGTGGGACAGGGGGAGACTATGGCTACACCTTC
TRBV3-1/TRBV3-2	NA	TRBD1	TRBJ1-5	CAAKAGGKGNQPQHF	TGTGCCGCCAAGGCAGGGGGAAAGGGCAATCAGCCCCAGCATTTT
TRBV19	NA	NA	TRBJ2-2	CASEEGGGTGELFF	TGTGCCAGTGAAGAAGGGGGAGGGACCGGGGAGCTGTTTTTT
TRBV5-8	few	TRBD1	TRBJ2-1	CASSLGTGLYNEQFF	TGTGCCAGCAGCTTGGGGACAGGGCTCTACAATGAGCAGTTCTTC
TRBV7-6	once	TRBD2	TRBJ2-7	CASSPLSGGSYEQYF	TGTGCCAGCAGCCCCCTGTCGGGGGGCTCCTACGAGCAGTACTTC
TRBV12-3/TRBV12-4	NA	NA	TRBJ1-2	CASSSSGNYGYTF	TGTGCCAGCAGTTCCTCGGGTAACTATGGCTACACCTTC
TRBV5-1	NA	TRBD1	TRBJ1-5	CASSLGQGQPQHF	TGCGCCAGCAGCCTGGGACAGGGTCAGCCCCAGCATTTT
TRBV6-5	NA	NA	TRBJ1-6	CASSYSMRLYNSPLHF	TGTGCCAGCAGTTACTCGATGCGGCTCTATAATTCACCCCTCCACTTT
TRBV4-2	NA	NA	TRBJ2-7	CASSLSDSDSPYEQYF	TGTGCCAGCAGCCTCTCTGACTCGGACAGCCCCTACGAGCAGTACTTC
TRBV15	NA	NA	TRBJ2-7	CATSRDWGGLNSYEQYF	TGTGCCACCAGCAGAGATTGGGGGGGCCTCAATTCCTACGAGCAGTACTTC
TRBV18	NA	NA	TRBJ1-4	CASSPGAAGLGGNEKLFF	TGTGCCAGCTCACCCGGCGCGGCGGGGCTGGGTGGTAATGAAAAACTGTTTTTT
TRBV4-3	NA	TRBD2	TRBJ2-3	CASSQVGRGGLTLDTQYF	TGCGCCAGCAGCCAAGTGGGGCGGGGGGGCCTGACGCTAGATACGCAGTATTTT